The 25 T cell receptor beta chains listed next were all sequenced from one sample in a study of regulatory T cells in long-lasting Graves disease. Time point of the sample: newly diagnosed GD, antithyroid drugs for less than 3 months. PBMCs were the source of the RNA used for TCR sequencing. The authors built TCR beta libraries using iRepertoire HTBI primers and Arm-PCR of CDR3 regions. MiXCR was run by TCRdb on the multiplex PCR reads, yielding one entry per CDR3 protein. This sample carries about 220,000 distinct CDR3 sequences, approximately 18% of them seen once, and the ten largest clones take around 11%. These data are also associated with another study on T cells in Graves' hyperthyroidism and ophthalmopathy.

Specimen: peripheral blood mononuclear cells (PBMCs), collected at new diagnosis, from a patient treated with antithyroid drugs. These receptors were collected from a woman aged 25 to 39 with Graves disease.

This clonotype was counted at least ten times. The chain is built from TRBV6-9 and TRBJ2-7; the match to TRBD1 covers 10 bases. From germline, CDR1 is MNHGY and CDR2 SVAAGI. The CDR3 has 13 amino acids. Trimming took 4 bases from V and 5 from J; bases not matched to a gene: 2. DNA for the CDR3: TGTGCCAGCAGTTCGACAGGGGGCAACGAGCAGTACTTC. Its protein product is CASSSTGGNEQYF.

V and J are TRBV30 and TRBJ1-4; D is uncertain. Trimming left V 1 base short and J 7 bases short, with 13 bases between. The CDR3 length is 14 residues. Germline V CDR1 and CDR2: GTSNPN, SVGIG (reference sequence). In nucleotides, the CDR3 is TGTGCCTGGAGTGCAAATAGTCGCCGTGAAAAACTGTTTTTT. This encodes CAWSANSRREKLFF.

This clonotype is medium-sized within its sample. This chain joins TRBV27 and TRBJ2-7, with D perhaps matching TRBD2 (7 bases). CDR1 is MNHEY, CDR2 SMNVEV, per germline (reference sequence). The CDR3 totals 19 residues. V shed 1 base and J shed 3 bases, with 25 bases lying between them. The CDR3 DNA reads as TGTGCCAGCAGTTTATTGGTCCCGGGGGGCGCCCCGGAAAGCTACGAGCAGTACTTC. Its protein product is CASSLLVPGGAPESYEQYF.

The J gene is TRBJ2-1, the V gene TRBV28; D could derive from TRBD1 or TRBD2 (5 bases each). The CDR3 spans 12 residues. V dropped 3 bases and J dropped 9 bases, with 9 bases sitting between them. CDR1 is MDHEN and CDR2 is SYDVKM in the germline V gene. The CDR3 nucleotides are TGTGCCAGCAGTTTCGGGACGGCTGAGCAGTTCTTC. Protein: CASSFGTAEQFF. The variable domain in full, with the rest retrieved from reference TRBV28 and TRBJ2-1, is DVKVTQSSRYLVKRTGEKVFLECVQDMDHENMFWYRQDPGLGLRLIYFSYDVKMKEKGDIPEGYSVSREKKERFSLILESASTNQTSMYLCASSFGTAEQFFGPGTRLTVL.

This clonotype was recorded many times. This rearrangement joins TRBV29-1 to TRBJ2-3, with D unclear. The germline gives CDR1 SQVTM, CDR2 ANQGSEA. V was cut by 2 bases and J by 0 bases, with 3 bases left in between. The CDR3 length is 12 residues. The chain's CDR3 is CSVEPSTDTQYF. CDR3 coding DNA: TGCAGCGTTGAACCTAGCACAGATACGCAGTATTTT.

The sample holds one count of this clonotype. CDR3 region: CATSDPRSYGYTF. The CDR3 coding sequence is TGTGCCACCAGTGATCCCAGATCATATGGCTACACCTTC. The rearrangement joins TRBV24-1 to TRBJ1-2, with D hard to call. The V end lost 3 bases, the J end lost 5 bases, and 9 bases lay between the germline ends. Germline V gene lookup returns CDR1 KGHDR and CDR2 SFDVKD. The CDR3 length is 13 residues.

This clonotype was recorded many times. The chain links TRBV6-1 to TRBJ1-2; no reliable D call. Trimming took off 6 bases at V and 2 bases at J, with 16 bases between the two ends. Germline V lookup: CDR1 MNHNS, CDR2 SASEGT. The CDR3 consists of 15 residues. CDR3 sequence reads: CASSAPPTHNYGYTF. The CDR3 region has the DNA TGTGCCAGCAGCGCCCCTCCGACGCACAACTATGGCTACACCTTC.

This clonotype was recorded at least ten times. The rearrangement joins TRBV24-1 to TRBJ1-1; 7 bases fit TRBD1. With 5 bases clipped from V and 0 bases from J, the junction kept 2 bases outside the gene matches. The CDR3 spans 14 residues. CDR1 and CDR2 (germline): KGHDR, SFDVKD. CDR3 sequence reads: CATSGDSLNTEAFF. The CDR3 coding sequence is TGTGCCACCAGTGGGGACAGCCTGAACACTGAAGCTTTCTTT.

A word on this clonotype: A much larger clone differs by one base, so this may be a read error. This chain links TRBV6-2 or TRBV6-3 with TRBJ1-1, with a tentative D call TRBD1 (5 bases). The CDR3 covers 16 residues. Germline CDR1 and CDR2: MNHEY and SVGEGT. The CDR3, as DNA: TGTGCCAGCAGGTCGGGAACCTACAGGTTGAACACTGAAGTTTTCTTT. Its protein product is CASRSGTYRLNTEVFF.

This clonotype was observed many times. The CDR3: CAISESSGQASSYEQYF. Written as DNA, the CDR3 is TGTGCCATCAGTGAGTCTTCTGGACAGGCCAGCTCCTACGAGCAGTACTTC. J is TRBJ2-7 and V is TRBV10-3; 7 nucleotides agree with TRBD1. CDR1 and CDR2 (germline): ENHRY, SYGVKD. The V gene end was trimmed by 0 bases and the J gene end by 0 bases; junction bases not matched to a gene: 8. This CDR3 region has 17 residues.

The rearrangement uses TRBV27 and TRBJ2-2, with a weak D call TRBD2 (5 bases). The CDR3 sequence is 16 residues long. In germline, CDR1 is MNHEY, CDR2 SMNVEV (reference sequence). With 5 bases removed from V and 6 bases from J, the gap between germline ends came to 19 bases. Here the CDR3 reads CASSPSLGLGAGELFF. The CDR3 nucleotides read TGTGCCAGCAGTCCCAGCCTAGGACTCGGCGCCGGGGAGCTGTTTTTT.

This clonotype was counted many times. The V call is TRBV10-3, the J call TRBJ1-6; D gene ambiguous. V was cut by 10 bases and J by 0 bases, with 10 bases left in between. The CDR3 is 14 amino acids. Germline V gene lookup returns CDR1 ENHRY and CDR2 SYGVKD. DNA of the CDR3: TGTGCCACCCTTTCGAGCTCCTATAATTCACCCCTCCACTTT. Translated, it gives CATLSSSYNSPLHF.

This clonotype was detected many times. J is TRBJ1-2 and V is TRBV24-1; D gene ambiguous. The CDR3 runs to 12 residues. The V end lost 9 bases, the J end lost 4 bases, and 11 bases lay between the germline ends. Looked up from germline, CDR1 is KGHDR and CDR2 is SFDVKD. CDR3 nucleotides: TGTGCCACCGGAGGGCCCAGCTATGGCTACACCTTC. It encodes CATGGPSYGYTF.

The chain links TRBV7-2 to TRBJ2-3, with a weak D call TRBD2 (5 bases). CDR3 length: 12 residues. V was trimmed by 1 base and J by 8 bases, leaving 7 bases between them. From germline, CDR1 is SGHTA and CDR2 FQGNSA. The CDR3 is CASSLEEGTQYF. For the CDR3, the DNA is TGTGCCAGCAGCTTAGAAGAGGGTACGCAGTATTTT.

In its sample, this clonotype was seen many times. The rearrangement uses TRBV19 and TRBJ1-3; possible D gene TRBD1, 5 bases. The CDR3 spans 14 residues. Germline values: CDR1 LNHDA, CDR2 SQIVND (reference sequence). Trimming left V 3 bases short and J 2 bases short, with 8 bases between. CDR3 in DNA: TGTGCCAGTAGTATTCCGGGACCTGGAAACACCATATATTTT. It specifies CASSIPGPGNTIYF.

This clonotype was recorded at least ten times. V gene TRBV28 combines with J gene TRBJ1-1, with unresolved D. Germline CDR1 and CDR2: MDHEN and SYDVKM. CDR3 length: 14 residues. V lost 7 bases to trimming and J lost 2 bases, with 14 bases between them. The CDR3 bases are TGTGCCAGCACCGTGGGAGGAGTCAACACTGAAGCTTTCTTT. Translation: CASTVGGVNTEAFF. Full variable domain (remainder filled in from reference TRBV28 and TRBJ1-1): DVKVTQSSRYLVKRTGEKVFLECVQDMDHENMFWYRQDPGLGLRLIYFSYDVKMKEKGDIPEGYSVSREKKERFSLILESASTNQTSMYLCASTVGGVNTEAFFGQGTRLTVV.

There are many counts of this clonotype. V is TRBV7-9 and J is TRBJ2-3, with TRBD2 as a possible D gene (5 bases). V was trimmed by 1 base and J by 3 bases, leaving 5 bases between them. Germline V gene sequence: CDR1 SEHNR, CDR2 FQNEAQ (reference sequence). This CDR3 region has 13 residues. DNA for the CDR3: TGTGCCAGCAGCTTAGGGACTACAGATACGCAGTATTTT. Residues: CASSLGTTDTQYF.

This clonotype was found many times. The chain is built from TRBV20-1 and TRBJ2-1, with 10 nucleotides matching TRBD2. V was clipped by 6 bases and J by 8 bases; unmatched bases: 7. The germline V gene encodes CDR1 DFQATT and CDR2 SNEGSKA (reference sequence). The CDR3 runs to 13 residues. CDR3: CSATQRGGDEQFF. As DNA, the CDR3 is TGCAGTGCGACTCAGCGGGGGGGCGATGAGCAGTTCTTC.

This clonotype was found many times. The chain is built from TRBV10-3 and TRBJ2-5; weak D call: TRBD2 (6 bases). Germline CDR1 reads ENHRY; CDR2 reads SYGVKD. The CDR3 extends over 13 amino acids. V was pared by 2 bases and J by 5 bases, with 9 bases between. CDR3 loop: CAISEQGGETQYF. Written as DNA, the CDR3 is TGTGCCATCAGTGAGCAGGGAGGCGAGACCCAGTACTTC.

This clonotype was recorded many times. V usage is TRBV20-1 and J usage is TRBJ2-3, with 10 positions matching TRBD1. CDR1 and CDR2 from the germline V gene are DFQATT and SNEGSKA (reference sequence). Losses at the gene ends were 6 bases for V and 4 bases for J; bases not matched to a gene: 7. There are 14 residues in the CDR3. The DNA of the CDR3 is TGCAGTGCGCCGGGACAGGGGAAATCAGATACGCAGTATTTT. It yields the protein CSAPGQGKSDTQYF.

The sample holds many counts of this clonotype. Relative to the germline gene, one junction end is altered; a read error may explain this. The chain recombines TRBV7-9 with TRBJ2-2; tentative D call: TRBD1 (6 bases). Germline CDR1 SEHNR, CDR2 FQNEAQ (reference sequence). The CDR3 extends over 15 amino acids. This CDR3 reads CASSLDSLDTGELFF. CDR3 nucleotide sequence: TGCGCCAGCAGCTTGGACAGTTTGGACACCGGGGAGCTGTTTTTT.

Regarding this clonotype: A much larger clone lies a single base off, so this may be a read error. The rearrangement links TRBV6-5 to TRBJ2-1; the match to TRBD2 covers 8 bases. Germline V gene sequence: CDR1 MNHEY, CDR2 SVGAGI. There are 13 residues in the CDR3. The CDR3 coding sequence is TGTGCCAGCAGTTCCAGCGGGAGCCTTGAGCAGTCCTTC. Translation gives CASSSSGSLEQSF.

This clonotype was detected many times. The chain links TRBV12-3 or TRBV12-4 to TRBJ1-1; D is possibly TRBD1 (5 bases). This CDR3 comprises 13 residues. Trimming stripped 9 bases from V and 8 bases from J, with 19 bases between. In DNA, the CDR3 is TGTGCCAGTCGCTTGTGGGGACCGCAAGAAGCTTTCTTT. Translated: CASRLWGPQEAFF.

This clonotype was counted at least ten times. The CDR3 region is CASSLASLGFGPQHF. The CDR3 bases are TGTGCCAGCAGCTTGGCCAGCCTGGGTTTCGGGCCCCAGCATTTT. V usage is TRBV5-6 and J usage is TRBJ1-5, with D uncertain. Germline loops: CDR1 SGHDT, CDR2 YYEEEE. V lost 0 bases to trimming and J lost 9 bases, with 16 bases between them. This CDR3 spans 15 amino acids.

This clonotype was detected many times. This chain uses TRBV5-1 with TRBJ2-7; no definite D call. CDR1 and CDR2 from the germline V gene are SGHRS and YFSETQ. Trimming pared 4 bases from V and 1 base from J, leaving 12 bases between. The CDR3 contains 14 residues. CDR3 loop: CASSPLGWSYEQYF. The DNA for the CDR3 is TGCGCCAGCAGCCCTCTCGGGTGGTCCTACGAGCAGTACTTC.